Described below is a single TCR beta chain sequence and its context. There is no known antigen for this receptor. There are no base qualities to consult, and no much larger clone falls within one base. TCRbeta CDR3 regions were amplified from genomic DNA using the immunoSEQ Assay, a bias-controlled multiplex PCR. The original methods were these. The number of nucleated cells in each sample was estimated by amplification of reference gene primers within the assay. Sequence reads were collapsed and filtered to measure the absolute abundance of every unique TCRbeta CDR3 rearrangement. For each sample, productive Simpson clonality was calculated by taking the square root of Simpson's diversity index across productive rearrangements. TCRdb carries this immuneACCESS record with in-frame sequences only. Its versions omit some clonotypes, under half of them owing to an unresolved V gene in the studies checked, with the rest unexplained. The DNA gave D and trimming, while V, J and clone size come from that table. The sample table lists some 290,000 clones, more than 85% of them with a count of one. The ten largest clones represent less than 4.5% of the sample.

The collaborating institutions used their own protocols to collect whole blood in K2EDTA tubes. For TCRbeta analysis, collaborator samples were shipped as frozen whole blood, as isolated PBMCs, or as DNA extracted from either sample type. The sample belongs to a study of blood T cell repertoires in COVID-19 (dated by TCRdb to 2018 to 2021). With respect to the entire study: Samples from collaborators originated in the United States, Italy and Spain and spanned both the acute and convalescent phases of COVID-19. The material from the prospective study consisted of cDNA or gDNA derived from T cells, B-cell-depleted T cells, or PBMCs. Subjects who had been exposed to COVID-19, were actively infected with it, or had recovered from it provided the deeply sampled blood TCRbeta repertoires that made up the dataset. The repertoires were released in a freely available public database intended as a resource for research on the immune response to SARS-CoV-2. The samples were drawn from the first 160 participants of the ongoing ImmuneRACE study and from 950 to 1,500 subjects provided by 6 global collaborators. Sample metadata almost always included a de-identified subject ID, COVID-19 status, age in years and sex. HLA class I and class II types, where available, came from metadata supplied by the sample provider rather than from assay-based typing. General conclusions and limits of the study: The amount of clinical and demographic metadata varied by source and participant and was provided uncurated.

Looking up the germline V gene yields CDR1 MNHEY and CDR2 SVGAGI. From the cysteine through the phenylalanine, the CDR3 covers 15 amino acids. Only the CDR3 region is kept as DNA, spanning 45 bases read in frame from base 1. V loses 0 bases of germline sequence and J loses 3 bases, and the interval between the two ends is 11 bases. The material sequenced was peripheral blood. Rearrangement joined TRBV6-5 to TRBJ1-2; there is no confident call for the D gene. The TCR originated in a young man with active or convalescent COVID-19. The DNA sequence is TGTGCCAGCAGTTACTCGCCGACACCCGACTATGGCTACACCTTC. Protein translation: CASSYSPTPDYGYTF.